The table lists the clone carrying this TCR beta chain with a few counts. Its antigen is as yet unknown. The data belong to a study of identical twins. General study findings and limits: Cross-sectional statistical analysis, not tracking of the same donors, underpinned the conclusions.

MiXCR, run by TCRdb on the 5' RACE reads, gives a single entry per CDR3 protein. Of about 200,000 distinct CDR3 sequences listed, over 5% are singletons. Germline lookup yields CDR1 MGHDK and CDR2 SYGVNS. V lost 8 bases to trimming and J lost 0 bases; unmatched junction nucleotides: 5. The CDR3 covers 14 residues. The sample was also reused in another study, on T cells expressing NK-cell markers.

The sequenced sample was CD8+ T cells sorted from blood. The receptor comes from a woman younger than 30 in good health. The chain is built from TRBV25-1 and TRBJ2-3, with 7 bases fitting TRBD1. CDR3: CASQGTASTDTQYF. In DNA form, the CDR3 reads TGTGCCAGCCAAGGGACAGCTAGCACAGATACGCAGTATTTT.